The 2 T cell receptor beta chains given below trace back to one sample, sequenced in a study of blood T cell repertoires in COVID-19. Sequencing was performed with immunoSEQ multiplex PCR; in TCRdb, only in-frame clones are kept and a portion is missing. The repertoire includes about 370,000 clones, 89% of them detected once, and around 3% sits in the top ten. What was sequenced was peripheral blood. Source of these receptors: a woman aged 25-40 years with COVID-19, enrolled during active disease.

The chain couples TRBV5-4 to TRBJ2-3; the D gene is possibly TRBD2 (6 bases). CDR3 size: 16 residues. Germline CDR1 and CDR2: SGHNT and YYREEE (reference sequence). With 5 bases removed from V and 3 bases from J, the gap between germline ends came to 19 bases. The CDR3 reads CASSSPPFGGTDTQYF. The CDR3 bases are TGTGCCAGCAGTTCCCCGCCCTTCGGAGGGACAGATACGCAGTATTTT.

The CDR3 sequence: CSVERRGSRVEQFF. The CDR3 region has the DNA TGCAGCGTTGAAAGAAGGGGCTCCAGGGTGGAGCAGTTCTTC. The chain combines TRBV29-1 with TRBJ2-1; perhaps TRBD1 as D (5 bases). The CDR3 has 14 residues. The V end was cut by 2 bases, the J end by 10 bases, with 18 bases between. Germline V gives CDR1 SQVTM, CDR2 ANQGSEA.